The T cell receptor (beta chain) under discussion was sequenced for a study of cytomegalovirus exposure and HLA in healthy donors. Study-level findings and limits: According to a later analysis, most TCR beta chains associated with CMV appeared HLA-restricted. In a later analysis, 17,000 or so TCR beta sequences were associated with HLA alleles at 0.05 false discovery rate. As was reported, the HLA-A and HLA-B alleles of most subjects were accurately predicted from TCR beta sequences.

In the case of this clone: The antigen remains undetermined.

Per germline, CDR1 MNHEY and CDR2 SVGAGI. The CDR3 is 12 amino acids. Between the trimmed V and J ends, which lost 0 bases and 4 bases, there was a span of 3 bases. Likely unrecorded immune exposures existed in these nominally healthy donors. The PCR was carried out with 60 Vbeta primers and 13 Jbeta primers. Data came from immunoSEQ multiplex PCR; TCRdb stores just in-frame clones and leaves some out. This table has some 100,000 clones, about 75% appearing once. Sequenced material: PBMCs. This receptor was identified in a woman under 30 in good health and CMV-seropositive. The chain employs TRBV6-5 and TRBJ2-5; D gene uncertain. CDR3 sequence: CASSYSRETQYF. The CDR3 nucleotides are TGTGCCAGCAGTTACTCGCGAGAGACCCAGTACTTC.